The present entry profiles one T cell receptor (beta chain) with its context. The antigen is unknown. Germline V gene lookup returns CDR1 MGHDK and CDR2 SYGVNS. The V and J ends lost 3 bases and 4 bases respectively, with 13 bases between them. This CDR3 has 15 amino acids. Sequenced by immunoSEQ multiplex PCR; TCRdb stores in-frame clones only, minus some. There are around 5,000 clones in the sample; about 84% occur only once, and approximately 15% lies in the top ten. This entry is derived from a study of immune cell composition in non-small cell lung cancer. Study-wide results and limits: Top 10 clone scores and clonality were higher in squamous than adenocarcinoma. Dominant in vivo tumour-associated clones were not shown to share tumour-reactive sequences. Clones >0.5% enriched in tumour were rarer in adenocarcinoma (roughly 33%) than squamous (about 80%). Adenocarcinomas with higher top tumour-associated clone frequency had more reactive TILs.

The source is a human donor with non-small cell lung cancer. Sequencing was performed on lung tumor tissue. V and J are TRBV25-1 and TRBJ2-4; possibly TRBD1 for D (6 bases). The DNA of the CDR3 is TGTGCCAGCAGTGAGATCGGTACAGGGAAAAACATTCAGTACTTC. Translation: CASSEIGTGKNIQYF. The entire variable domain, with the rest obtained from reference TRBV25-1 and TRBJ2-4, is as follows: EADIYQTPRYLVIGTGKKITLECSQTMGHDKMYWYQQDPGMELHLIHYSYGVNSTEKGDLSSESTVSRIRTEHFPLTLESARPSHTSQYLCASSEIGTGKNIQYFGAGTRLSVL.